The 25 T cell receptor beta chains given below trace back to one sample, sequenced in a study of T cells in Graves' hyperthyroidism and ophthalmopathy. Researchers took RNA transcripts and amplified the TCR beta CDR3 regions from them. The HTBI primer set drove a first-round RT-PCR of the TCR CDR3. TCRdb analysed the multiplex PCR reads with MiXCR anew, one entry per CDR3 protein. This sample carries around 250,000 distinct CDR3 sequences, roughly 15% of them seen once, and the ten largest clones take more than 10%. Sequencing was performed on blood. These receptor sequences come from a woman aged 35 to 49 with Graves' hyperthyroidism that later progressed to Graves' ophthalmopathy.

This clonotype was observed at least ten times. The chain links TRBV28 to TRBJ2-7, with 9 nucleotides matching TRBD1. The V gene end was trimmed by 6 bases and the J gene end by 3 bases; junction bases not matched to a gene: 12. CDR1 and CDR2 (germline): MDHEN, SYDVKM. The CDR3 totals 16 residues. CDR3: CASSAEYRGRYYEQYF. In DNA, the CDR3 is TGTGCCAGCAGCGCTGAATACAGGGGGCGCTACTACGAGCAGTACTTC.

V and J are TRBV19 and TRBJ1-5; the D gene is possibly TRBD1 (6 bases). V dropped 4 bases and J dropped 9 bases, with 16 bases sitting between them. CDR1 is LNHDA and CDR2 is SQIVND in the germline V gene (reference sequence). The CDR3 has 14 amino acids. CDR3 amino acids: CASSTKTGPLPQHF. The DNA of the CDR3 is TGTGCCAGTAGTACCAAAACAGGGCCACTGCCCCAGCATTTT.

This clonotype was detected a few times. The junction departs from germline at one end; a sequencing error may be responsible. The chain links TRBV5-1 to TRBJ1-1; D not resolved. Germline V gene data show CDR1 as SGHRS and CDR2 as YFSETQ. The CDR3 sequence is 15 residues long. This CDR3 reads CASSPSAPLNTKAFF. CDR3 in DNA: TGCGCCAGCAGCCCGTCCGCTCCCCTAAACACTAAAGCTTTCTTT.

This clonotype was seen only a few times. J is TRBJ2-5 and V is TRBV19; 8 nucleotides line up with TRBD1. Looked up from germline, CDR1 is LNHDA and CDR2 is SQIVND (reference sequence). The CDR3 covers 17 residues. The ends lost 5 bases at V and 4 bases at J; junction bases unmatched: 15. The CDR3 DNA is TGTGCCAGTAGTCCTCCCCCCGGACAGGGTTCGGGAGAGACCCAGTACTTC. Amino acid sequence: CASSPPPGQGSGETQYF.

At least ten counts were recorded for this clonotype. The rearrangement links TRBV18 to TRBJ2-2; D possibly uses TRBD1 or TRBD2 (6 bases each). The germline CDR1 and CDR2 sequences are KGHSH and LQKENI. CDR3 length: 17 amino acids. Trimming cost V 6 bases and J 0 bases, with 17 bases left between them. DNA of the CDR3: TGTGCCAGCTCGCCAAGCCGGGGGCCCTCGAACACCGGGGAGCTGTTTTTT. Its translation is CASSPSRGPSNTGELFF.

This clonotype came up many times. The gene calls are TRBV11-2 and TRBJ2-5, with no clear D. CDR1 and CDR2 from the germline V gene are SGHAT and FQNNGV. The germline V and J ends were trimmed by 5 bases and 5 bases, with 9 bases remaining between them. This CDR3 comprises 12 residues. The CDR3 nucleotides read TGTGCCAGCAGCCTTCTGGGTGAGACCCAGTACTTC. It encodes CASSLLGETQYF.

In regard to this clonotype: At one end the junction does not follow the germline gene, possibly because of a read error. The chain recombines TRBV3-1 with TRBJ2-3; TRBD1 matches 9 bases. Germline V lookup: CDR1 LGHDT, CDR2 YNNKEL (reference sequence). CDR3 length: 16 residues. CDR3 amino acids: CASSQRQGGSTGTQYF. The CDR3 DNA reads TGTGCCAGCAGCCAACGACAGGGGGGGAGCACAGGTACGCAGTATTTT.

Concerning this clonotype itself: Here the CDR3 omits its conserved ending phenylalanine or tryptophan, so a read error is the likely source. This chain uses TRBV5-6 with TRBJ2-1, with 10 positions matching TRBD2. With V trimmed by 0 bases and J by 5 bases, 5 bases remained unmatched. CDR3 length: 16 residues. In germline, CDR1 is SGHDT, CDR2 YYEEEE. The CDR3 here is CASSLGAGGVHNEQFY. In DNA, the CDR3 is TGTGCCAGCAGCTTGGGAGCGGGAGGGGTACACAATGAGCAGTTCTAC.

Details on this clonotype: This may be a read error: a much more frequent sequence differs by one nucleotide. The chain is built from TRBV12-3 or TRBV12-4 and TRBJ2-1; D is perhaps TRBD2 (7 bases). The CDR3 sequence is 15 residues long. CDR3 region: CVSSLQGGGRNEQFF. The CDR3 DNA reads TGTGTCAGCAGTTTGCAAGGGGGAGGGCGCAATGAGCAGTTCTTC.

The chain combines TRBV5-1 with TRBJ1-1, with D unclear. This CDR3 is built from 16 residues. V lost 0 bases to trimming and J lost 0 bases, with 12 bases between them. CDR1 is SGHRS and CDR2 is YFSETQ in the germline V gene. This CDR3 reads CASSLAGVELNTEAFF. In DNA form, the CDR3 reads TGCGCCAGCAGCTTGGCCGGAGTTGAACTGAACACTGAAGCTTTCTTT. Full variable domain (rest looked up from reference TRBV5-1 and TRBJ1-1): KAGVTQTPRYLIKTRGQQVTLSCSPISGHRSVSWYQQTPGQGLQFLFEYFSETQRNKGNFPGRFSGRQFSNSRSEMNVSTLELGDSALYLCASSLAGVELNTEAFFGQGTRLTVV.

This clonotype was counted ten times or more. CDR3 DNA sequence: TGTGCCAGCAGCTTAGATCGGAGCGGGGAGCTGTTTTTT. This translates into CASSLDRSGELFF. V and J are TRBV11-2 and TRBJ2-2; no clear D gene. V was shortened by 0 bases and J by 7 bases, with 6 bases between the two germline ends. Per germline, CDR1 SGHAT and CDR2 FQNNGV. The CDR3 consists of 13 residues.

CDR3 region: CASSPQVSGELFF. The CDR3 coding sequence is TGTGCCAGCAGCCCCCAAGTAAGCGGGGAGCTGTTTTTT. This chain connects TRBV7-3 to TRBJ2-2; no clear D gene. The CDR3 contains 13 residues. V shed 5 bases and J shed 7 bases, with 11 bases lying between them. Looked up from germline, CDR1 is SGHTA and CDR2 is FQGTGA.

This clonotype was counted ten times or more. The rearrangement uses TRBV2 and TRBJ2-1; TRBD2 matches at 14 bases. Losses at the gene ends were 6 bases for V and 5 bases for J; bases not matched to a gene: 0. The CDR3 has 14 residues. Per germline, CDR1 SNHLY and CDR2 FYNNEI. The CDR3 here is CASRGLAGDNEQFF. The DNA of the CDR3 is TGTGCCAGCAGGGGACTAGCGGGAGACAATGAGCAGTTCTTC.

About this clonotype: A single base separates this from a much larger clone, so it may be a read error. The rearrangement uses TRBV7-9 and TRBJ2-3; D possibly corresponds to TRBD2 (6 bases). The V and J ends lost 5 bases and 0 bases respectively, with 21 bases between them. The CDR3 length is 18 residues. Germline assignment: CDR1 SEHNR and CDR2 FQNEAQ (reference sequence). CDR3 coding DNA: TGTGCCAGCAGCCGTTTCTCGTTGGGCGGGACTAGCACAGATACGCAGTATTTT. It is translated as CASSRFSLGGTSTDTQYF.

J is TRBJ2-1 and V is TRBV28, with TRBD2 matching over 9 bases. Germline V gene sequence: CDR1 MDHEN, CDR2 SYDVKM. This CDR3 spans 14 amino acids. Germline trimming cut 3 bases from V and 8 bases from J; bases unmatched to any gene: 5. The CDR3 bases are TGTGCCAGCAGTTTGGCTAGCGGGAAGGATGAGCAGTTCTTC. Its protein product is CASSLASGKDEQFF.

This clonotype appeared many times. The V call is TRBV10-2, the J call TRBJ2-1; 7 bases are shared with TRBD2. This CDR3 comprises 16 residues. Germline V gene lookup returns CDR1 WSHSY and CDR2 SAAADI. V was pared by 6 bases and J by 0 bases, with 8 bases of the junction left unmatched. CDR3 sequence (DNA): TGCGCCAGCAGGCGGCCTAGCGGTAGCTCCTACAATGAGCAGTTCTTC. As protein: CASRRPSGSSYNEQFF.

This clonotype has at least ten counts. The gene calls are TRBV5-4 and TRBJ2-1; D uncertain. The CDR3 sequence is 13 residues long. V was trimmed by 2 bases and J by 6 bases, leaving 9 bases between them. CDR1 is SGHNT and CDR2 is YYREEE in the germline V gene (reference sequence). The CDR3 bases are TGTGCCAGCAGCTTTTCAGCTTCCAATGAGCAGTTCTTC. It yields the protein CASSFSASNEQFF.

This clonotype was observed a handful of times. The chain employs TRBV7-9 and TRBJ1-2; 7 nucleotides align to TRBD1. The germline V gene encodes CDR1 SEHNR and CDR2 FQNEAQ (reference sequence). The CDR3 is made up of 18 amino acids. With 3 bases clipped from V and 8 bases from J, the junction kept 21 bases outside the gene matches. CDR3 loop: CASSFLTGDFPGPGGYTF. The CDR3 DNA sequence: TGTGCCAGCAGCTTTTTAACAGGGGATTTCCCGGGCCCAGGAGGCTACACCTTC.

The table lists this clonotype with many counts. The CDR3 is CSGVANTEAFF. CDR3 nucleotides: TGCAGCGGCGTCGCCAACACTGAAGCTTTCTTT. The genes are TRBV29-1 and TRBJ1-1; D is unresolved. Germline V gene lookup returns CDR1 SQVTM and CDR2 ANQGSEA. Trimming stripped 7 bases from V and 2 bases from J, with 8 bases between. This CDR3 is built from 11 residues.

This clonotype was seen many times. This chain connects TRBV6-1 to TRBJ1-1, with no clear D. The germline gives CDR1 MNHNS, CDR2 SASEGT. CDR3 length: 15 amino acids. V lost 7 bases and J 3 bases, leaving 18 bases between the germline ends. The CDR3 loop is CASIPGGKKHTEAFF. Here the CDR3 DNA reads TGTGCCAGCATCCCCGGCGGGAAGAAACACACTGAAGCTTTCTTT.

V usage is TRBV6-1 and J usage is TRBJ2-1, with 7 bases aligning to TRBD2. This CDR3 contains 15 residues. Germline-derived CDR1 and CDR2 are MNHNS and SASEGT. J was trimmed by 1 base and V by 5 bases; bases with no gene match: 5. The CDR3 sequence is CASSFPGLSYNEQFF. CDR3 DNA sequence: TGTGCCAGCAGTTTCCCGGGACTATCCTACAATGAGCAGTTCTTC.

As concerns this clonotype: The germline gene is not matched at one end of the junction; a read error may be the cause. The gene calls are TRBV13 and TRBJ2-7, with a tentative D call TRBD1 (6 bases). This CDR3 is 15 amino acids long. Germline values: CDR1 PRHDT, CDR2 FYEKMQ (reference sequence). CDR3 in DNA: TGCGCCAGCAGCCAGGACCACAGGGATTCCTACGAGCAGTACTTC. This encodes CASSQDHRDSYEQYF.

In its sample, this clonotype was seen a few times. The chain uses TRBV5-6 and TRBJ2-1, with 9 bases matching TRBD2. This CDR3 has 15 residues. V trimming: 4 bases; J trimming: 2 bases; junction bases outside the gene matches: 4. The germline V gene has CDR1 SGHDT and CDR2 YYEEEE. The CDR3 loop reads CASSPRLAAYNEQFF. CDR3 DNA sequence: TGTGCCAGCAGCCCACGACTAGCGGCCTACAATGAGCAGTTCTTC. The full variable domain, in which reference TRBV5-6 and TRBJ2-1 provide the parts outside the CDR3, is DAGVTQSPTHLIKTRGQQVTLRCSPKSGHDTVSWYQQALGQGPQFIFQYYEEEERQRGNFPDRFSGHQFPNYSSELNVNALLLGDSALYLCASSPRLAAYNEQFFGPGTRLTVL.

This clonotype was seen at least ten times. As DNA, the CDR3 is TGTGCCAGCAGCTCCGGACTAGCGGGAGGGCCAACCTACAATGAGCAGTTCTTC. It codes for CASSSGLAGGPTYNEQFF. The V gene is TRBV27, the J gene TRBJ2-1; TRBD2 aligns across 15 bases. This CDR3 contains 18 residues. Germline loops: CDR1 MNHEY, CDR2 SMNVEV (reference sequence). The trim removed 6 bases at V and 2 bases at J, leaving 8 bases unmatched.

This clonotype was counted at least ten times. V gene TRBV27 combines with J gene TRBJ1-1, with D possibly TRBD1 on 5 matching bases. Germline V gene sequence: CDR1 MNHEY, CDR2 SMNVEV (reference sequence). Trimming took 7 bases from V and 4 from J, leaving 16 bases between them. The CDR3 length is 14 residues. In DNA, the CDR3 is TGTGCCAGCATATCAGGGATGGGTAGCACTGAAGCTTTCTTT. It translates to CASISGMGSTEAFF.